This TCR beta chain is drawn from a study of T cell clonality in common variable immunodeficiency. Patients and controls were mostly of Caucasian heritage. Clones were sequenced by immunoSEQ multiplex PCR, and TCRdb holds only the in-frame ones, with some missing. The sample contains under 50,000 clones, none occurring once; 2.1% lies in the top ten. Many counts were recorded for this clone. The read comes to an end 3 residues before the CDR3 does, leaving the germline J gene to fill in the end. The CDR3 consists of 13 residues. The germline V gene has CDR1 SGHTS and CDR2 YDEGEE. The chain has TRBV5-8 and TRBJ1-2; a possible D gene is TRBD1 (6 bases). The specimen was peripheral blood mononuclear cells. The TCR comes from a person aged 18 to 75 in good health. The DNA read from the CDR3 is TGTGCCAGCAGCATATCAGGGGTGTGGGGC. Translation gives CASSISGVWG. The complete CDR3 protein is CASSISGVWGYTF.